This TCR beta chain derives from a study of response to subunit inactivated influenza vaccine. J was trimmed by 2 bases and V by 2 bases; bases with no gene match: 2. Germline loops: CDR1 LGHNA, CDR2 YNFKEQ. This CDR3 contains 15 residues. Note on this clonotype: Its antigen is as yet unknown.

General study findings and limits: It was the authors' suggestion that each seasonal influenza vaccination recruits few new T cells.

One entry per CDR3 protein results from TCRdb running MiXCR on the RT-PCR reads. Of about 520,000 distinct CDR3 sequences listed, approximately 24% are singletons. The sample here was CD4+ T cells sorted from PBMCs, taken about 5 days after vaccination. The rearrangement joins TRBV4-2 to TRBJ2-3; 9 bases map to TRBD2. This receptor was obtained from a middle-aged man who received an inactivated influenza vaccine. The DNA for the CDR3 is TGTGCCAGCAGCCAATCTAGCGGGGACACAGATACGCAGTATTTT. Translation gives CASSQSSGDTDTQYF.